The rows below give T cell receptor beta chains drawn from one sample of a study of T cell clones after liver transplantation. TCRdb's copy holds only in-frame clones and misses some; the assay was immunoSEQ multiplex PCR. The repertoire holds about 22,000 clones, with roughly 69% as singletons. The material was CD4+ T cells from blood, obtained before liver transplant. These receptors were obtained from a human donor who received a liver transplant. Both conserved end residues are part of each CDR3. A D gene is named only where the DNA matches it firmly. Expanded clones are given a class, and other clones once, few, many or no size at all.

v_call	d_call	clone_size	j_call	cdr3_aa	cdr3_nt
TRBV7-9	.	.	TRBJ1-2	CASSSGAYGYTF	TGTGCCAGCAGCTCTGGAGCATATGGCTACACCTTC
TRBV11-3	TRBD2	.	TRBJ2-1	CASSARTSGNDEQFF	TGTGCCAGCAGCGCAAGGACTAGCGGGAACGATGAGCAGTTCTTC
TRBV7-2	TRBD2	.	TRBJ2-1	CASSSGTSFSNEQFF	TGTGCCAGCAGCTCCGGGACTAGCTTCTCTAATGAGCAGTTCTTC
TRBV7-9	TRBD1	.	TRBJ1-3	CASSPDRISGNTIYF	TGTGCCAGCAGCCCGGACAGGATCTCTGGAAACACCATATATTTT
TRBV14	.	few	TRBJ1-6	CASSQGAQGINSPLHF	TGTGCCAGCAGCCAAGGAGCCCAGGGGATTAATTCACCCCTCCACTTT
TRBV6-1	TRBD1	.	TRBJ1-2	CASITPGGTDYGYTF	TGTGCCAGCATCACACCGGGGGGGACAGACTATGGCTACACCTTC
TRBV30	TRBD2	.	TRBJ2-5	CAWAGLGFVETQYF	TGTGCCTGGGCGGGACTAGGTTTCGTAGAGACCCAGTACTTC
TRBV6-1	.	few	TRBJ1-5	CASSESIGGPQHF	TGTGCCAGCAGTGAAAGTATAGGCGGGCCCCAGCATTTT
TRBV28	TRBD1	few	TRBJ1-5	CASSSPTGESNQPQHF	TGTGCCAGCAGTTCCCCGACAGGGGAGAGCAATCAGCCCCAGCATTTT
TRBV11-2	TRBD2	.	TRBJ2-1	CASRLSGGDYNEQFF	TGTGCCAGCAGACTAAGCGGGGGGGACTACAATGAGCAGTTCTTC
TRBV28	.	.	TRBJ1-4	CASSSSPTNEKLFF	TGTGCCAGCAGTTCCAGCCCAACTAATGAAAAACTGTTTTTT
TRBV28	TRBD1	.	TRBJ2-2	CASLTGGTGELFF	TGTGCCAGCTTGACAGGGGGCACCGGGGAGCTGTTTTTT